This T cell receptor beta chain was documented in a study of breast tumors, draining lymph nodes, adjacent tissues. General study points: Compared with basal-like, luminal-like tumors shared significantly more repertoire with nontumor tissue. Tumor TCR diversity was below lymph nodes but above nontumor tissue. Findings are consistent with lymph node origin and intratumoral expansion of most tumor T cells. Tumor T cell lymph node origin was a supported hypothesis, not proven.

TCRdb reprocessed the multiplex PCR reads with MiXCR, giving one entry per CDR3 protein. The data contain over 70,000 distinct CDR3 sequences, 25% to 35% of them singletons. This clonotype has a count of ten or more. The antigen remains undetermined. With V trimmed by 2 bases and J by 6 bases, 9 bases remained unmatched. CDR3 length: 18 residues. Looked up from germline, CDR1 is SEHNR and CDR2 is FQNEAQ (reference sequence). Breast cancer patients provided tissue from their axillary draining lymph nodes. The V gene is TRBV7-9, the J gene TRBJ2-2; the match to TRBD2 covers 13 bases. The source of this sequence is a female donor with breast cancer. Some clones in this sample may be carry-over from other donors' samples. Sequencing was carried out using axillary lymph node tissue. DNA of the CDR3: TGTGCCAGCAGCTTAAGCAGGACTAGCGGGAGTAGGGCCGGGGAGCTGTTTTTT. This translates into CASSLSRTSGSRAGELFF.